This T cell receptor (beta chain) is drawn from a study of shared T cell receptors in the human thymus. TCRdb keeps only in-frame clones here, not all; method: immunoSEQ multiplex PCR. The data contain 500,000 to 750,000 clones, approximately 88% of them seen just once; the ten biggest clones take up around 0.0099%. V dropped 4 bases and J dropped 0; count of bases not matched to a gene: 7. CDR1 and CDR2 (germline): SGHRS, YFSETQ. The CDR3 has 18 residues. The same specimen was also included in a second study, on human thymus T cells. Turning to that study: Resections were taken during corrective heart surgery, and the thymus tissue came from these.

This TCR came from a boy under two years old with a congenital heart defect. The specimen was thymocytes. The chain carries TRBV5-1 and TRBJ2-7; 16 nucleotides match TRBD2. The CDR3 nucleotides read TGCGCCAGCAGCCAGGGACTAGCGGGAGGGCCGAGCTCCTACGAGCAGTACTTC. Encoded protein: CASSQGLAGGPSSYEQYF.